The entry that follows covers one T cell receptor (beta chain) sequence. Its target is unknown. This entry is derived from a study of shared clonotypes between healthy human individuals. In the naive CD8 group, cells lacked CD45RO and were positively selected for CCR7, so terminally differentiated effector memory CD45RA+ cells were left out. Study-level points and caveats: Tissue TCR repertoires likely differ from these blood-only repertoires. Donor scarcity curtailed the genetic and exposure-history diversity represented herein.

This CDR3 region has 14 residues. Germline-derived CDR1 and CDR2 are MNHEY and SVGAGI. V was pared by 8 bases and J by 8 bases, with 18 bases between. Genomic DNA belonging to each subset was distributed in equal measure over several immunoSEQ plates. Method: immunoSEQ multiplex PCR; TCRdb's copy keeps in-frame clones and lacks some. Found here are 2 million to 2.5 million clones, about 93% of them singletons; the top ten hold 1.7%. The genes are TRBV6-5 and TRBJ1-4; maybe TRBD1 (6 bases). The clonotype originates from a man between 18 and 35 years old in good health. Some clones in this sample may be carry-over from other donors' samples. The specimen was naive CD8+ T cells from PBMCs. The CDR3 DNA follows: TGTGCCAGCGGGGGCACCCGCTTCGACGAAAAACTGTTTTTT. The encoded protein is CASGGTRFDEKLFF.